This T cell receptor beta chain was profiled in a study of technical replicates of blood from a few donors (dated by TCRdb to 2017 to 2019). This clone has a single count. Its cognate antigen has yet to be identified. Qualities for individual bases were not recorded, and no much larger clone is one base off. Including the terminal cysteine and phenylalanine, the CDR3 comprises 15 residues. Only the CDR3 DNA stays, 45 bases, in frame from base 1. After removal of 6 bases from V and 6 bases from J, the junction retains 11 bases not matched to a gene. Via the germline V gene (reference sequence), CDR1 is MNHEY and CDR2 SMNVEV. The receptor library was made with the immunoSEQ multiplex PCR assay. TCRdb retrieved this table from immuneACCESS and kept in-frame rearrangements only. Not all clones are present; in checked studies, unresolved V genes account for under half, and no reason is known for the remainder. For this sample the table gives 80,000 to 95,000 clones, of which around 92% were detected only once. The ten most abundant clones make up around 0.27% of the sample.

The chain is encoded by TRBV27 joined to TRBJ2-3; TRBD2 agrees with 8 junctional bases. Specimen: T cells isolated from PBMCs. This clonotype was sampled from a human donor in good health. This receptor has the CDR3 CASRRTSGSGDTQYF. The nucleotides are TGTGCCAGCAGGAGGACAAGCGGGAGTGGTGATACGCAGTATTTT.